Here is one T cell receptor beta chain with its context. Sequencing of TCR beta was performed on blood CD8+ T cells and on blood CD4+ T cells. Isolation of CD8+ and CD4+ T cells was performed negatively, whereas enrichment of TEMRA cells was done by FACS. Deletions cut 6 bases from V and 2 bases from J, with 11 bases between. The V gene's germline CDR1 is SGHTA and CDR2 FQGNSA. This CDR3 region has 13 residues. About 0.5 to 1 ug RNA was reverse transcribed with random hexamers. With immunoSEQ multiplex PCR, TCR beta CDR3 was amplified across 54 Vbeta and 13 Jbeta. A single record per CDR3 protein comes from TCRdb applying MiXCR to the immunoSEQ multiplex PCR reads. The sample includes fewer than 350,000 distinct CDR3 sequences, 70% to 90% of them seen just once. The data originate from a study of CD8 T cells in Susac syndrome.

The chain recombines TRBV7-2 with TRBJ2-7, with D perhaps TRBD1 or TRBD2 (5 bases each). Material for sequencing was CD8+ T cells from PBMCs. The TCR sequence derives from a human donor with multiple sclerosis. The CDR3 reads CASRPGQTYEQYF. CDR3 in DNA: TGTGCCAGCAGGCCGGGGCAGACCTACGAGCAGTACTTC.